Sequencing of this T cell receptor beta chain was carried out in a study of T cell responses to AZD1222 COVID-19 vaccine. Study observations and caveats: Sampling captured repertoires only after the peak T cell response.

Some clones are missing from TCRdb's copy, which holds only in-frame ones; the method was immunoSEQ multiplex PCR. The profile shows 90,000 to 130,000 clones, roughly 89% of them singletons. The CDR3 is 17 residues long. Germline assignment: CDR1 SEHNR and CDR2 FQNEAQ (reference sequence). V lost 1 base, J lost 8 bases, and 11 bases stayed unmatched. Regarding this clone: Its antigen is unidentified.

This clonotype was obtained from an adult who received the AZD1222 COVID-19 vaccine. The J gene is TRBJ2-1, the V gene TRBV7-9; 10 positions match TRBD2. The sample consisted of peripheral blood, taken 28 days after the second AZD1222 dose. The CDR3 DNA reads TGTGCCAGCAGCTTAGTCAGGACTAGCGGAGCGTTCGATGAGCAGTTCTTC. Translating gives CASSLVRTSGAFDEQFF.